A selection of T cell receptor beta chains follows, all from one sample in a study of blood T cell repertoires in COVID-19. Method: immunoSEQ multiplex PCR; TCRdb's copy keeps in-frame clones and lacks some. The table has under 100,000 clones, over 75% seen once. The sequenced sample consisted of peripheral blood. Receptors originate from a woman of 80 years or more with COVID-19, enrolled during active disease. Each CDR3 is given with its conserved first and last residue. The order of the fields is clone size, D gene, V gene, J gene, CDR3 protein, CDR3 DNA. A D gene is named only where the DNA matches it firmly. Not all rows give a size; the values are once, few, many and, for expanded clones, a class.

clone_size: NA; d_call: TRBD1; v_call: TRBV27; j_call: TRBJ1-4; cdr3_aa: CASGTAQDNEKLFF; cdr3_nt: TGTGCCAGCGGGACAGCCCAGGATAATGAAAAACTGTTTTTT
clone_size: few; d_call: TRBD1; v_call: TRBV2; j_call: TRBJ1-2; cdr3_aa: CASRDRGRGYTF; cdr3_nt: TGTGCCAGCAGGGACAGGGGCCGGGGCTACACCTTC
clone_size: NA; d_call: NA; v_call: TRBV3-1/TRBV3-2; j_call: TRBJ2-7; cdr3_aa: CASSSQGDEQYF; cdr3_nt: TGTGCCAGCAGCTCCCAAGGAGACGAGCAGTACTTC
clone_size: once; d_call: NA; v_call: TRBV5-1; j_call: TRBJ2-2; cdr3_aa: CASSLTSAGRTGELFF; cdr3_nt: TGCGCCAGCAGCTTGACGTCGGCAGGGCGCACCGGGGAGCTGTTTTTT
clone_size: NA; d_call: NA; v_call: TRBV9; j_call: TRBJ1-3; cdr3_aa: CASSVGAVSSGNTIYF; cdr3_nt: TGTGCCAGCAGCGTAGGGGCAGTTAGCTCTGGAAACACCATATATTTT
clone_size: NA; d_call: TRBD1; v_call: TRBV18; j_call: TRBJ2-1; cdr3_aa: CASSPGQGFYNEQFF; cdr3_nt: TGTGCCAGCTCACCGGGACAGGGTTTTTACAATGAGCAGTTCTTC
clone_size: NA; d_call: TRBD2; v_call: TRBV6-2/TRBV6-3; j_call: TRBJ2-5; cdr3_aa: CASSGLAGGQETQYF; cdr3_nt: TGTGCCAGCAGCGGACTAGCGGGAGGGCAAGAGACCCAGTACTTC
clone_size: NA; d_call: NA; v_call: TRBV28; j_call: TRBJ2-3; cdr3_aa: CASSSYTDTQYF; cdr3_nt: TGTGCCAGCAGCTCCTACACAGATACGCAGTATTTT
clone_size: NA; d_call: NA; v_call: TRBV2; j_call: TRBJ1-5; cdr3_aa: CASRYNQPQHF; cdr3_nt: TGTGCCAGCAGATATAATCAGCCCCAGCATTTT
clone_size: NA; d_call: TRBD1; v_call: TRBV5-6; j_call: TRBJ1-2; cdr3_aa: CASSLSGTGKDYGYTF; cdr3_nt: TGTGCCAGCAGCTTGTCAGGGACAGGGAAGGACTATGGCTACACCTTC
clone_size: NA; d_call: TRBD1; v_call: TRBV14; j_call: TRBJ2-7; cdr3_aa: CASSRDRGSEQYF; cdr3_nt: TGTGCCAGCAGCCGCGACAGGGGGTCCGAGCAGTACTTC
clone_size: NA; d_call: NA; v_call: TRBV12-3/TRBV12-4; j_call: TRBJ1-2; cdr3_aa: CASSSRGYGYTF; cdr3_nt: TGTGCCAGCAGTTCCAGGGGTTATGGCTACACCTTC
clone_size: NA; d_call: NA; v_call: TRBV11-3; j_call: TRBJ2-3; cdr3_aa: CASSNLGEADTQYF; cdr3_nt: TGTGCCAGCAGCAACCTAGGGGAGGCAGATACGCAGTATTTT
clone_size: NA; d_call: NA; v_call: TRBV7-2; j_call: TRBJ2-5; cdr3_aa: CASSARKQGLQETQYF; cdr3_nt: TGTGCCAGCAGCGCGAGAAAACAGGGATTACAGGAGACCCAGTACTTC
clone_size: NA; d_call: TRBD1; v_call: TRBV5-1; j_call: TRBJ2-7; cdr3_aa: CASREQGGIPNEQYF; cdr3_nt: TGCGCCAGCAGAGAACAGGGGGGAATTCCTAACGAGCAGTACTTC
clone_size: NA; d_call: TRBD2; v_call: TRBV5-1; j_call: TRBJ2-7; cdr3_aa: CASSLGLAGSLYEQYF; cdr3_nt: TGCGCCAGCAGCTTGGGACTAGCGGGATCTCTCTACGAGCAGTACTTC
clone_size: NA; d_call: TRBD2; v_call: TRBV9; j_call: TRBJ2-1; cdr3_aa: CASSARLAGGSNEQFF; cdr3_nt: TGTGCCAGCAGCGCCCGACTAGCGGGAGGGAGCAATGAGCAGTTCTTC
clone_size: NA; d_call: NA; v_call: TRBV6-1; j_call: TRBJ2-7; cdr3_aa: CASSDQSTGFYEQYF; cdr3_nt: TGTGCCAGCAGTGACCAATCGACAGGCTTCTACGAGCAGTACTTC
clone_size: NA; d_call: NA; v_call: TRBV30; j_call: TRBJ1-6; cdr3_aa: CAWSVLADNSPLHF; cdr3_nt: TGTGCCTGGAGTGTATTGGCAGATAATTCACCCCTCCACTTT
clone_size: NA; d_call: TRBD1; v_call: TRBV2; j_call: TRBJ2-1; cdr3_aa: CASRHRGPSYNEQFF; cdr3_nt: TGTGCCAGCAGGCACAGGGGTCCCAGCTACAATGAGCAGTTCTTC
clone_size: NA; d_call: TRBD1; v_call: TRBV27; j_call: TRBJ2-3; cdr3_aa: CASNRRTGNTDTQYF; cdr3_nt: TGTGCCAGCAACAGACGGACAGGGAACACAGATACGCAGTATTTT
clone_size: NA; d_call: TRBD2; v_call: TRBV18; j_call: TRBJ2-1; cdr3_aa: CASSPILAGYFTSSYNEQFF; cdr3_nt: TGTGCCAGCTCACCTATACTAGCGGGGTATTTCACCAGCTCCTACAATGAGCAGTTCTTC
clone_size: NA; d_call: TRBD1; v_call: TRBV5-4; j_call: TRBJ2-5; cdr3_aa: CASSLEAGGETQYF; cdr3_nt: TGTGCCAGCAGCTTGGAGGCAGGGGGCGAGACCCAGTACTTC
clone_size: NA; d_call: TRBD1; v_call: TRBV30; j_call: TRBJ1-5; cdr3_aa: CAWRRTGDRSNQPQHF; cdr3_nt: TGTGCCTGGAGAAGGACAGGGGATCGGAGCAATCAGCCCCAGCATTTT
clone_size: NA; d_call: NA; v_call: TRBV6-4; j_call: TRBJ1-1; cdr3_aa: CASSIEMNTEAFF; cdr3_nt: TGTGCCAGCAGTATAGAAATGAACACTGAAGCTTTCTTT
clone_size: once; d_call: TRBD2; v_call: TRBV6-2/TRBV6-3; j_call: TRBJ2-2; cdr3_aa: CASSPISGRLTGELFF; cdr3_nt: TGTGCCAGCAGCCCGATTAGCGGGAGGCTCACCGGGGAGCTGTTTTTT
clone_size: NA; d_call: TRBD2; v_call: TRBV29-1; j_call: TRBJ2-1; cdr3_aa: CSVPKGLSYNEQFF; cdr3_nt: TGCAGCGTTCCGAAGGGACTATCCTACAATGAGCAGTTCTTC
clone_size: NA; d_call: TRBD2; v_call: TRBV5-1; j_call: TRBJ2-7; cdr3_aa: CASSLGEGYNEQYF; cdr3_nt: TGCGCCAGCAGCCTGGGGGAGGGGTACAACGAGCAGTACTTC
clone_size: NA; d_call: NA; v_call: TRBV5-1; j_call: TRBJ1-3; cdr3_aa: CASSRDGDRNTIYF; cdr3_nt: TGCGCCAGCAGCAGAGACGGGGACAGAAACACCATATATTTT
clone_size: NA; d_call: NA; v_call: TRBV29-1; j_call: TRBJ2-2; cdr3_aa: CSVEDWGQGIKDGELFF; cdr3_nt: TGCAGCGTTGAAGATTGGGGGCAGGGGATTAAGGACGGGGAGCTGTTTTTT
clone_size: NA; d_call: NA; v_call: TRBV23-1; j_call: TRBJ1-4; cdr3_aa: CATVKPVGAGVEKLFF; cdr3_nt: TGCGCCACCGTCAAGCCAGTGGGGGCGGGTGTGGAAAAACTGTTTTTT
clone_size: NA; d_call: TRBD1; v_call: TRBV6-4; j_call: TRBJ1-3; cdr3_aa: CASSDSKGYRGNGNTIYF; cdr3_nt: TGTGCCAGCAGTGACTCGAAAGGGTACAGGGGAAATGGAAACACCATATATTTT
clone_size: NA; d_call: TRBD1; v_call: TRBV30; j_call: TRBJ1-4; cdr3_aa: CAWSVTVRGNEKLFF; cdr3_nt: TGTGCCTGGAGTGTAACCGTCAGGGGGAATGAAAAACTGTTTTTT
clone_size: NA; d_call: NA; v_call: TRBV2; j_call: TRBJ1-5; cdr3_aa: CASMGGGTQHF; cdr3_nt: TGTGCCAGCATGGGGGGTGGGACCCAGCATTTT
clone_size: few; d_call: NA; v_call: TRBV25-1; j_call: TRBJ2-7; cdr3_aa: CASSPGFEQYF; cdr3_nt: TGTGCCAGCAGCCCCGGGTTCGAGCAGTACTTC
clone_size: NA; d_call: TRBD2; v_call: TRBV6-5; j_call: TRBJ2-5; cdr3_aa: CASRNSGIKGTQYF; cdr3_nt: TGTGCCAGCAGAAATAGCGGGATTAAGGGGACCCAGTACTTC
clone_size: NA; d_call: NA; v_call: TRBV4-2; j_call: TRBJ2-3; cdr3_aa: CASSRLAQSTDTQYF; cdr3_nt: TGTGCCAGCTCCCGGCTAGCCCAGAGCACAGATACGCAGTATTTT
clone_size: NA; d_call: NA; v_call: TRBV4-1; j_call: TRBJ2-7; cdr3_aa: CASSQEAASSEQYF; cdr3_nt: TGCGCCAGCAGCCAAGAGGCGGCCTCCAGCGAGCAGTACTTC
clone_size: few; d_call: NA; v_call: TRBV25-1; j_call: TRBJ1-2; cdr3_aa: CASSDIAFGARYGYTF; cdr3_nt: TGTGCCAGCAGTGATATCGCGTTTGGGGCGCGCTATGGCTACACCTTC
clone_size: NA; d_call: NA; v_call: TRBV6-2/TRBV6-3; j_call: TRBJ2-1; cdr3_aa: CASSYLGEQFF; cdr3_nt: TGTGCCAGCAGTTATTTGGGCGAGCAGTTCTTC
clone_size: once; d_call: TRBD2; v_call: TRBV19; j_call: TRBJ2-1; cdr3_aa: CASSMGGQGYNEQFF; cdr3_nt: TGTGCCAGTAGTATGGGAGGGCAGGGCTACAATGAGCAGTTCTTC
clone_size: NA; d_call: TRBD2; v_call: TRBV9; j_call: TRBJ2-2; cdr3_aa: CASSTSGVGTGELFF; cdr3_nt: TGTGCCAGCAGCACTAGCGGGGTGGGGACCGGGGAGCTGTTTTTT
clone_size: NA; d_call: TRBD2; v_call: TRBV7-9; j_call: TRBJ2-1; cdr3_aa: CASSLDGGSLYNEQFF; cdr3_nt: TGTGCCAGCAGCTTAGACGGCGGGAGCCTCTACAATGAGCAGTTCTTC
clone_size: NA; d_call: TRBD2; v_call: TRBV5-1; j_call: TRBJ2-5; cdr3_aa: CASSLGLAGDGKETQYF; cdr3_nt: TGCGCCAGCAGCTTAGGACTAGCGGGAGACGGGAAGGAGACCCAGTACTTC
clone_size: NA; d_call: TRBD2; v_call: TRBV19; j_call: TRBJ2-1; cdr3_aa: CASSIGAGGAYNEQFF; cdr3_nt: TGTGCCAGTAGTATAGGAGCGGGAGGGGCCTACAATGAGCAGTTCTTC
clone_size: NA; d_call: NA; v_call: TRBV27; j_call: TRBJ2-2; cdr3_aa: CASSLSLWSLNTGELFF; cdr3_nt: TGTGCCAGCAGTTTATCCCTTTGGAGCCTTAACACCGGGGAGCTGTTTTTT
clone_size: NA; d_call: TRBD2; v_call: TRBV7-3; j_call: TRBJ2-1; cdr3_aa: CASSSGRLAGANEQFF; cdr3_nt: TGTGCCAGCAGCTCCGGTCGACTAGCGGGAGCCAATGAGCAGTTCTTC
clone_size: NA; d_call: NA; v_call: TRBV3-1/TRBV3-2; j_call: TRBJ1-2; cdr3_aa: CASSHGTGRVYGYTF; cdr3_nt: TGTGCCAGCAGCCATGGAACGGGCAGGGTTTACGGCTACACCTTC
clone_size: NA; d_call: NA; v_call: TRBV15; j_call: TRBJ1-5; cdr3_aa: CATSRDYNQPQHF; cdr3_nt: TGTGCCACCAGCAGAGATTACAATCAGCCCCAGCATTTT
clone_size: NA; d_call: TRBD1; v_call: TRBV6-2/TRBV6-3; j_call: TRBJ1-4; cdr3_aa: CASSYPPGTGVEKLFF; cdr3_nt: TGTGCCAGCAGTTACCCGCCCGGGACAGGGGTTGAAAAACTGTTTTTT
clone_size: once; d_call: NA; v_call: TRBV2; j_call: TRBJ2-5; cdr3_aa: CASSVFSETQYF; cdr3_nt: TGTGCCAGCAGTGTGTTTTCGGAGACCCAGTACTTC
clone_size: NA; d_call: NA; v_call: TRBV28; j_call: TRBJ1-5; cdr3_aa: CASRGGGATQPQHF; cdr3_nt: TGTGCCAGCAGGGGTGGGGGGGCTACTCAGCCCCAGCATTTT
clone_size: NA; d_call: TRBD1; v_call: TRBV7-7; j_call: TRBJ2-5; cdr3_aa: CASSTGQGPQETQYF; cdr3_nt: TGTGCTAGCAGCACGGGACAGGGGCCCCAAGAGACCCAGTACTTC
clone_size: once; d_call: NA; v_call: TRBV7-3; j_call: TRBJ2-1; cdr3_aa: CASSLLEQFF; cdr3_nt: TGTGCCAGCAGCTTATTAGAGCAGTTCTTC
clone_size: NA; d_call: TRBD2; v_call: TRBV24-1; j_call: TRBJ2-1; cdr3_aa: CATSDVTGGLYNEQFF; cdr3_nt: TGTGCCACCAGTGATGTTACGGGAGGGTTATACAATGAGCAGTTCTTC
clone_size: once; d_call: TRBD2; v_call: TRBV24-1; j_call: TRBJ2-1; cdr3_aa: CATSAMGLAGAYNEQFF; cdr3_nt: TGTGCCACCAGTGCTATGGGACTAGCGGGGGCCTACAATGAGCAGTTCTTC
clone_size: NA; d_call: TRBD1; v_call: TRBV5-1; j_call: TRBJ2-7; cdr3_aa: CASSLPGASETGGAGVKNTYEQYF; cdr3_nt: TGCGCCAGCAGCTTACCCGGAGCAAGCGAGACAGGGGGCGCGGGGGTTAAGAATACCTACGAGCAGTACTTC